These 29 T cell receptor beta chains came from one sample sequenced in a study of tumor and adjacent non-tumor tissue in lung cancer. No cell sorting was done before RNA was extracted from the tissue. A modified ARM-PCR protocol with three rounds of nested PCR amplified TCRbeta. Using its own MiXCR run on the multiplex PCR reads, TCRdb lists one record per CDR3 protein. The data show approximately 120,000 distinct CDR3 sequences, approximately 71% seen once. Sequencing used lung tumor tissue. These receptors came from a man in his thirties or forties with non-small cell lung cancer.

On this clonotype itself: The CDR3 end shows no conserved phenylalanine or tryptophan, and so a read error is likely. V gene TRBV14 combines with J gene TRBJ1-1; D gene uncertain. The CDR3 runs to 11 residues. CDR1 is SGHDN and CDR2 is FVKESK in the germline V gene. V lost 7 bases and J lost 7, with 10 bases in between. The CDR3 reads CASNAGFEAFI. CDR3 sequence (DNA): TGTGCCAGCAACGCAGGTTTTGAAGCTTTCATT.

On this clonotype: The junction shows a germline mismatch at one end, possibly a read error. The chain links TRBV20-1 to TRBJ2-7; 8 bases agree with TRBD2. The CDR3 has 16 residues. Germline V gene data show CDR1 as DFQATT and CDR2 as SNEGSKA (reference sequence). The CDR3 nucleotides are TGCAGTGCTAGACCTAGAACTAGCGGTAACTTCTACGAGCATTACTTC. Translation: CSARPRTSGNFYEHYF.

Ten or more counts support this clonotype. The chain combines TRBV29-1 with TRBJ2-6; 8 nucleotides align to TRBD1. CDR3 length equals 17 residues. The J segment lost 0 bases and the V segment lost 8 bases, leaving 12 bases of the junction unmatched. The germline gives CDR1 SQVTM, CDR2 ANQGSEA. DNA of the CDR3: TGCAGCTTCCTCCGGGACAGGCTTCTCTCTGGGGCCAACGTCCTGACTTTC. Its translation is CSFLRDRLLSGANVLTF.

For this clonotype: The junction does not match germline at one end; this may be a read error. The chain links TRBV20-1 to TRBJ2-1; D is possibly TRBD1 or TRBD2 (5 bases each). CDR3 length equals 14 residues. Germline V CDR1 and CDR2: DFQATT, SNEGSKA (reference sequence). CDR3 region: CSARSAGGYNKQFF. The CDR3 DNA reads as TGCAGTGCTAGGTCAGCTGGGGGATACAATAAGCAGTTCTTC.

This clonotype occurred once. The junction does not match germline at one end; this may be a read error. The CDR3 DNA reads as TGCAGTGCCGGAGGTCAGGGGGCCGCGGGCAATCGGCCCCAGCATTTT. This codes for CSAGGQGAAGNRPQHF. The chain carries TRBV20-1 and TRBJ1-5; 8 positions match TRBD1. Germline lookup yields CDR1 DFQATT and CDR2 SNEGSKA (reference sequence). The CDR3 sequence is 16 residues long.

Note on this clonotype: Since no conserved phenylalanine or tryptophan closes the CDR3, a read error is the likely cause. The chain is built from TRBV19 and TRBJ2-1, with D possibly TRBD1 on 5 matching bases. This CDR3 is 15 amino acids long. Trimming stripped 6 bases from V and 8 bases from J, with 20 bases between. Germline loops: CDR1 LNHDA, CDR2 SQIVND (reference sequence). The CDR3 spells CASRIREGVEYEQFI. The CDR3 DNA is TGTGCCAGTAGGATCCGCGAAGGGGTAGAGTATGAGCAGTTCATC.

Concerning this clonotype itself: The junction does not match germline at one end; this may be a read error. V usage is TRBV11-2 and J usage is TRBJ2-7; the D gene is possibly TRBD1 (6 bases). The CDR3 is 12 residues long. Per germline, CDR1 SGHAT and CDR2 FQNNGV. The CDR3 loop reads CACSSLSRGGQF. CDR3 sequence (DNA): TGTGCCTGCAGCTCACTTTCCAGGGGTGGGCAATTC.

In its sample, this clonotype ranks as large (0.1 to 1%). This chain links TRBV4-3 with TRBJ2-3; D may correspond to TRBD1 or TRBD2 (5 bases each). CDR3 size: 19 residues. CDR1 and CDR2 from the germline V gene are LGHNA and YSLEER. The V end was cut by 0 bases, the J end by 1 base, with 20 bases between. The CDR3 here is CASSQESAGRSMGTDTQYF. DNA of the CDR3: TGCGCCAGCAGCCAAGAATCTGCAGGGAGATCTATGGGCACAGATACGCAGTATTTT.

This sequence joins TRBV20-1 and TRBJ1-2; the D gene is possibly TRBD1 (5 bases). Trimming stripped 4 bases from V and 5 bases from J, with 14 bases between. Germline-derived CDR1 and CDR2 are DFQATT and SNEGSKA (reference sequence). The CDR3 length is 13 residues. CDR3 nucleotides: TGCAGTGCTAAGGGGATCGCGGGATATGGCTACACCTTC. This sequence encodes CSAKGIAGYGYTF.

A remark on this clonotype: This likely comes from a read error, as the CDR3 has no conserved phenylalanine or tryptophan at its end. V is TRBV20-1 and J is TRBJ2-7, with D tentatively TRBD2 (6 bases). Per the germline V gene, CDR1 is DFQATT and CDR2 is SNEGSKA (reference sequence). The CDR3 is 16 residues long. DNA of the CDR3: TGCAGTGTTAGAGATCTCGGGACGGGAGACGCCTACGAGCAGTACTTG. Translation gives CSVRDLGTGDAYEQYL.

A word on this clonotype: A clone one base away is much larger, so this may be a read error. CDR3 region: CNAPRDRTGTEAFF. The CDR3 DNA reads TGCAATGCTCCCCGGGACCGAACTGGCACTGAAGCTTTCTTT. J is TRBJ1-1 and V is TRBV20-1; a possible D gene is TRBD1 (5 bases). The CDR3 sequence is 14 residues long. Germline lookup yields CDR1 DFQATT and CDR2 SNEGSKA (reference sequence).

Points on this clonotype: A much bigger clone sits one base away, suggesting this may be a read error. CDR3 DNA: TGCAGTGCTAGAGAGTGGCAGTTCCATGAGCAGTTCTTC. Protein sequence: CSAREWQFHEQFF. The chain carries TRBV20-1 and TRBJ2-1; D remains unclear. Germline V lookup: CDR1 DFQATT, CDR2 SNEGSKA (reference sequence). The V end lost 0 bases, the J end lost 8 bases, and 11 bases lay between the germline ends. This CDR3 has 13 residues.

The gene calls are TRBV11-2 and TRBJ2-7, with D possibly being TRBD2 (6 bases). The germline V gene encodes CDR1 SGHAT and CDR2 FQNNGV. This CDR3 spans 14 amino acids. The V end was cut by 5 bases, the J end by 3 bases, with 14 bases between. In nucleotides, the CDR3 is TGTGCCAGCAGCCCCACGGGAGTGCTCTACGAGCAGTACTTC. Translating gives CASSPTGVLYEQYF.

This clonotype was counted once. Relative to the germline gene, one junction end is altered; a read error may explain this. The V call is TRBV29-1, the J call TRBJ1-2; D ambiguous. Germline V CDR1 and CDR2: SQVTM, ANQGSEA. CDR3 size: 13 residues. DNA for the CDR3: TGCACCGTTGAAGTGGACGGATTCTATGGCTATACCTTC. Translation gives CTVEVDGFYGYTF.

This clonotype was recorded only once. A read error may produce the germline difference seen at one junction end. V is TRBV12-3 or TRBV12-4 and J is TRBJ2-1; D gene ambiguous. This CDR3 contains 12 residues. CDR3 coding DNA: TGTGCCAACAGTTTAGGGTGGAATGGGCAGTTCTTC. Protein sequence: CANSLGWNGQFF.

This clonotype is a singleton in its sample. This may be a read error, as it is one base from a much larger clone. The rearrangement links TRBV20-1 to TRBJ2-7, with D possibly TRBD2 on 6 matching bases. CDR3 length: 15 residues. Germline V lookup: CDR1 DFQATT, CDR2 SNEGSKA (reference sequence). V gave up 0 bases and J gave up 2 bases, with 14 bases separating them. CDR3 protein: CSARDRGTPPYEQYF. Here the CDR3 DNA reads TGCAGTGCTAGAGATAGAGGGACTCCACCCTACGAGCAGTACTTC.

This clonotype came up once. The V gene is TRBV11-3, the J gene TRBJ2-1; D uncertain. Trimming took off 5 bases at V and 9 bases at J, with 14 bases between the two ends. Germline V gene sequence: CDR1 SGHNT, CDR2 YENEEA. The CDR3 extends over 13 amino acids. CDR3 in amino acids: CASSPPLGIEQFF. CDR3 in DNA: TGTGCCAGCAGCCCCCCACTTGGCATTGAGCAGTTCTTC.

A word on this clonotype: An end of the junction differs from the germline gene, which may be a read error. The rearrangement links TRBV29-1 to TRBJ2-5, with 7 bases fitting TRBD2. This CDR3 has 16 residues. Germline assignment: CDR1 SQVTM and CDR2 ANQGSEA. The DNA for the CDR3 is TGCAGCGTTGAAGATCTGTCAACTAGCGACCAAGAGACCCAGCCCTTC. Translation gives CSVEDLSTSDQETQPF.

As concerns this clonotype: Being one base from a much bigger clone, this may be a read error. The rearrangement links TRBV6-2 or TRBV6-3 to TRBJ2-2; D perhaps matches TRBD2 (5 bases). CDR1 is MNHEY, CDR2 SVGEGT, per germline. The CDR3 covers 14 residues. CDR3 amino acids: CASSYSLNTGELIF. The CDR3 nucleotides are TGTGCCAGCAGCTACAGCTTGAACACCGGGGAGCTGATTTTT.

This clonotype was seen only once. Because it lacks the conserved phenylalanine or tryptophan at the end, this CDR3 is likely a read error. No DNA is shown, since the ends of the CDR3 on it are uncertain; the CDR3 is the one TCRdb lists. CDR3 protein: CASSNPTAEHYS. V gene TRBV11-3 combines with J gene TRBJ2-7; TRBD1 reflects the table's D call only, with no check against the DNA. Germline lookup yields CDR1 SGHNT and CDR2 YENEEA. Including both end residues, the CDR3 is 12 amino acids long.

Comment on this clonotype: This may stem from a read error, because a much larger clone lies one nucleotide away. The V and J genes are TRBV14 and TRBJ1-4, with TRBD1 matching 8 bases. Germline V gives CDR1 SGHDN, CDR2 FVKESK. This CDR3 region has 15 residues. J was trimmed by 5 bases and V by 4 bases; bases with no gene match: 6. This CDR3 is CASSLYGQGNEKLFF. The DNA for the CDR3 is TGTGCCAGCAGCCTGTACGGACAGGGAAATGAAAAACTGTTTTTT.

This clonotype showed up just a few times. In this CDR3 the conserved last residue, phenylalanine or tryptophan, is missing, so a read error is likely. CDR3 in amino acids: CASRPGHRIGEQYL. DNA for the CDR3: TGTGCCAGCAGGCCGGGACACAGGATAGGAGAGCAGTACTTA. The chain couples TRBV11-2 to TRBJ2-7; D possibly corresponds to TRBD1 (6 bases). The CDR3 runs 14 residues. Germline values: CDR1 SGHAT, CDR2 FQNNGV. The ends were cut back, 6 bases at V and 7 bases at J, with 19 bases in the middle.

This clonotype was seen at least ten times. V usage is TRBV5-1 and J usage is TRBJ2-4; D is perhaps TRBD1 or TRBD2 (5 bases each). The CDR3 contains 15 residues. The germline gives CDR1 SGHRS, CDR2 YFSETQ. V shed 1 base and J shed 4 bases, with 12 bases lying between them. The CDR3 sequence is CASSLSGLEKNIQYF. CDR3 bases: TGCGCCAGCAGCTTGTCGGGGCTTGAGAAAAACATTCAGTACTTC.

As concerns this clonotype: A read error is possible here, since a much larger clone lies one base away. The chain has TRBV6-5 and TRBJ2-7; D is unresolved. The CDR3 has 12 residues. CDR1 and CDR2 from the germline V gene are MNHEY and SVGAGI. CDR3 DNA: TGTGCCAGCAGTTACGATCGCTACGGGCAGTACTTC. Translated: CASSYDRYGQYF.

This chain connects TRBV10-2 to TRBJ2-3; D gene unclear. V lost 6 bases and J lost 12, with 13 bases in between. The CDR3 runs to 11 residues. Germline assignment: CDR1 WSHSY and CDR2 SAAADI. For the CDR3, the DNA is TGCGCCAGCAGGATTACAGATATCCAGTATTTT. It encodes CASRITDIQYF.

Concerning this clonotype: One junction end disagrees with the germline gene, perhaps due to a read error. The J gene is TRBJ1-1, the V gene TRBV29-1; TRBD1 might be the D (6 bases). The V gene's germline CDR1 is SQVTM and CDR2 ANQGSEA. The CDR3 extends over 12 amino acids. CDR3 region: CSAEDRNTVAFF. The CDR3 DNA follows: TGCAGCGCCGAGGACAGAAACACTGTAGCTTTCTTT.

On this clonotype itself: An end of the junction does not agree with germline; a read error may underlie this. The chain links TRBV11-3 to TRBJ2-3; D is unresolved. The CDR3 loop spans 17 amino acids. CDR1 is SGHNT and CDR2 is YENEEA in the germline V gene. The CDR3 DNA is TGTGCCAGCCAATCTGAGATCCGAGACATATGCACAGATACGCCGTATTTC. Translating it yields CASQSEIRDICTDTPYF.

The chain carries TRBV29-1 and TRBJ1-1; D call uncertain. V was pared by 5 bases and J by 5 bases, with 12 bases between. The CDR3 sequence is 12 residues long. In germline, CDR1 is SQVTM, CDR2 ANQGSEA. The CDR3 sequence: CSVRNGYTEAFF. CDR3 bases: TGCAGCGTTAGGAACGGATATACTGAAGCTTTCTTT.

About this clonotype itself: This sequence may be a read error, since a much larger clone differs from it by one base. This chain connects TRBV5-6 to TRBJ1-4; D not certain. V was trimmed by 4 bases and J by 0 bases, leaving 7 bases between them. CDR3 size: 14 residues. CDR1 SGHDT and CDR2 YYEEEE come from the germline V gene. In nucleotides, the CDR3 is TGTGCCAGCAGCCCAGACGCAACTAATGAAAAACTGTTTTTT. It codes for CASSPDATNEKLFF.